The 2 T cell receptor beta chains below all came from one sample that was sequenced in a study of cytomegalovirus exposure and HLA in healthy donors. PCR was performed using 60 Vbeta and 13 Jbeta primers. Produced via immunoSEQ multiplex PCR; TCRdb's table is partial and in-frame only. The table has 100,000 or so clones, roughly 80% seen once; the top ten hold 10%. Sequencing used PBMCs. The receptors come from a man aged 25 to 45 in good health and CMV-seropositive.

The gene calls are TRBV28 and TRBJ1-2, with a possible D match to TRBD1 (6 bases). The CDR3 is 14 amino acids. Deletions cut 2 bases from V and 4 bases from J, with 11 bases between. Germline values: CDR1 MDHEN, CDR2 SYDVKM. For the CDR3, the DNA is TGTGCCAGCAGTTTAGCCGGACAGCTCTATGGCTACACCTTC. This translates into CASSLAGQLYGYTF.

The chain is built from TRBV15 and TRBJ2-7, with 9 bases identical to TRBD2. This CDR3 is built from 14 residues. The V gene's germline CDR1 is LNHNV and CDR2 YYDKDF (reference sequence). The J segment lost 6 bases and the V segment lost 1 base, leaving 4 bases of the junction unmatched. CDR3 region: CATSRVRGGAEQYF. The CDR3 region has the DNA TGTGCCACCAGCAGAGTTCGCGGGGGGGCCGAGCAGTACTTC.